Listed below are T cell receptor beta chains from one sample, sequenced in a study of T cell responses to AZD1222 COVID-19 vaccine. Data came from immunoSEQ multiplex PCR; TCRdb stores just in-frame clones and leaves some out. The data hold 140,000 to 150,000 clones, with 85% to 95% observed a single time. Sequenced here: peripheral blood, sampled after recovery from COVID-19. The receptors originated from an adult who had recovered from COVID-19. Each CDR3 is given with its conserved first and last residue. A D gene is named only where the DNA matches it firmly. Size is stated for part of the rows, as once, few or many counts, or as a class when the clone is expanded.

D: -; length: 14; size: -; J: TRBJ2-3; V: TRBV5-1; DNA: TGCGCCAGCAGCTTAGGACAGGAGGGAGATACGCAGTATTTT; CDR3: CASSLGQEGDTQYF
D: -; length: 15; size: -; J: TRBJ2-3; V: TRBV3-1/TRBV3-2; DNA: TGTGCCAGCAGCCCAGGGGCGGGGTCCACAGATACGCAGTATTTT; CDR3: CASSPGAGSTDTQYF
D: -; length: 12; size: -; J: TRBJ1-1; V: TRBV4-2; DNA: TGTGCCAGCAGGGGGGGGCGGATTGAAGCTTTCTTT; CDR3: CASRGGRIEAFF
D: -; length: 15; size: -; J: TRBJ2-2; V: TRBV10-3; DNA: TGTGCCATCAAGGGCGCGGAGGGACCCACCGGGGAGCTGTTTTTT; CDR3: CAIKGAEGPTGELFF
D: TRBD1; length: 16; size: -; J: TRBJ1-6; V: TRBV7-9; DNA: TGTGCCAGCAGCCCAGACAGGGGAGGATATAATTCACCCCTCCACTTT; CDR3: CASSPDRGGYNSPLHF
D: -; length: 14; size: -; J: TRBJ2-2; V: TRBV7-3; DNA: TGTGCCAGCAGCTTAATCGGTAGACCCGGGGAGCTGTTTTTT; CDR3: CASSLIGRPGELFF
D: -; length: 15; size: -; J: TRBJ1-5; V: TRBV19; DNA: TGTGCCAGTAAGCTGGGGGGTGAAGGCAATCAGCCCCAGCATTTT; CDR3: CASKLGGEGNQPQHF
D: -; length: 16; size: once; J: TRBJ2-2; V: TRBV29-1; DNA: TGCAGCGTTCCCCAGGGGAGGGGGCGAAACACCGGGGAGCTGTTTTTT; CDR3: CSVPQGRGRNTGELFF
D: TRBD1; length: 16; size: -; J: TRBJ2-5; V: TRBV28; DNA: TGTGCCAGCGCCGGGACAGGGGTCTTGGGGCAAGAGACCCAGTACTTC; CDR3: CASAGTGVLGQETQYF
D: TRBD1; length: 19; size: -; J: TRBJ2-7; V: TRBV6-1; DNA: TGTGCCAGCAGTGAACCGACAGGGGGATTCGCCTTGGGGAGCTACGAGCAGTACTTC; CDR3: CASSEPTGGFALGSYEQYF
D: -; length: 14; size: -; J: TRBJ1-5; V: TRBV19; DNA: TGTGCCAGTAGTATTCATGTAGACAATCAGCCCCAGCATTTT; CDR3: CASSIHVDNQPQHF
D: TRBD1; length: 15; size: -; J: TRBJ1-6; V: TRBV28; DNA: TGTGCCAGCAGTCTCCAGGGGGGGCCGAGGTCACCCCTCCACTTT; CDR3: CASSLQGGPRSPLHF
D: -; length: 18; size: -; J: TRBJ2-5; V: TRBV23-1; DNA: TGCGCCAGCTGCCCGCGCGAACTACACAAGCAATGTAAAGAGACCCAGTACTTC; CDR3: CASCPRELHKQCKETQYF
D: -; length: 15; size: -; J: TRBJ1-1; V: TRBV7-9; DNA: TGTGCCAGCAGCTTTATACAGAAGCTGAACACTGAAGCTTTCTTT; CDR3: CASSFIQKLNTEAFF
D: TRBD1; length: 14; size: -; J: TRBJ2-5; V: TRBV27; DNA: TGTGCCAGCAGTTCCAGGGGGTCGGGAGAGACCCAGTACTTC; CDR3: CASSSRGSGETQYF
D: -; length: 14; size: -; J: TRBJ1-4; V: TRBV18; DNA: TGTGCCAGCTCACCTAATGACAGTAATGAAAAACTGTTTTTT; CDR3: CASSPNDSNEKLFF
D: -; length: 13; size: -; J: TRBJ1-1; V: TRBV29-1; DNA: TGCAGCGTTGAAAGGAAGGGCCTCACTGAAGCTTTCTTT; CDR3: CSVERKGLTEAFF
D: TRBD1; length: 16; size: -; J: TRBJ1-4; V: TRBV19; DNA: TGTGCCAGTAGGGGGACAGGAAGGTCAACTAATGAAAAACTGTTTTTT; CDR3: CASRGTGRSTNEKLFF
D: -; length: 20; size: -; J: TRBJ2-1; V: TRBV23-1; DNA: TGCGCCAGCAGTCAATCGCCCCCCCCTCCCTACGGCGGGATGTACAATGAGCAGTTCTTC; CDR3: CASSQSPPPPYGGMYNEQFF
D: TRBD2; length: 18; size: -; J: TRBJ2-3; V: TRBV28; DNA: TGTGCCAGCAGTTTCGTCATTTTGGCGGGAGCCTCCGCAGATACGCAGTATTTT; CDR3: CASSFVILAGASADTQYF
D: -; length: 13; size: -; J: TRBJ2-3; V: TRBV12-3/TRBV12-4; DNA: TGTGCCAGCAGCCTAAGACGGAGAGATACGCAGTATTTT; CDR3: CASSLRRRDTQYF
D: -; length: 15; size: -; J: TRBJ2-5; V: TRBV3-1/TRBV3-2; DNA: TGTGCCAGCAGCCAAGATCGCCCAGGGAGAGAGACCCAGTACTTC; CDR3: CASSQDRPGRETQYF
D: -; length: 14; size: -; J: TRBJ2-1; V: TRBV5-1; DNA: TGCGCCAGCAGCAAAGAAATCCGGGACCCTCACAAGATCTTC; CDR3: CASSKEIRDPHKIF
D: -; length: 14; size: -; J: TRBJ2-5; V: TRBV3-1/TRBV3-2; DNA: TGTGCCAGCAGCCAAGGGACTACGGCAGAGACCCAGTACTTC; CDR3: CASSQGTTAETQYF
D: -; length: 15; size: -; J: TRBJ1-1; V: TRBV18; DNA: TGTGCCAGCTCACCACCGTCGGTTGATAACACTGAAGCTTTCTTT; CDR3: CASSPPSVDNTEAFF
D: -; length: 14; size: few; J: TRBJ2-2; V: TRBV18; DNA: TGTGCCAGCTCACCAGACACGGTACGAGGGGAGCTGTTTTTT; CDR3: CASSPDTVRGELFF
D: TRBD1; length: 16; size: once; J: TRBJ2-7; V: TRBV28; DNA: TGTGCCAGCAGTCCACAGGGGGGCCCGAGTAACTACGAGCAGTACTTC; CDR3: CASSPQGGPSNYEQYF
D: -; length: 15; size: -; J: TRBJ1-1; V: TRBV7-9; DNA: TGTGCCAGCAGCTTAGGTGGTTATTGGGACACTGAAGCTTTCTTT; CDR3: CASSLGGYWDTEAFF
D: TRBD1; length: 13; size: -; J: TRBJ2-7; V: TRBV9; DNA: TGTGCCAGCAGCGTAGAGGGGGCCGACGAGCAGTACTTC; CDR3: CASSVEGADEQYF
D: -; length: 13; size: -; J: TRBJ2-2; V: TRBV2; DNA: TGTGCCAGCCTTTCCAGAAATTACGGGGAGCTGTTTTTT; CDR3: CASLSRNYGELFF
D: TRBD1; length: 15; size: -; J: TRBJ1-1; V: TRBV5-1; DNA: TGCGCCAGCAGCTTCCCAGGGGGCTCGAACACTGAAGCTTTCTTT; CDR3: CASSFPGGSNTEAFF
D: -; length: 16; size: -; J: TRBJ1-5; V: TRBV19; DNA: TGTGCCAGTAGTCCCCCTGGCAGGGGCCTAAATCAGCCCCAGCATTTT; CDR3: CASSPPGRGLNQPQHF
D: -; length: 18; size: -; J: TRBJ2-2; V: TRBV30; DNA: TGTGCCTGGATTCCCGACGGAGTAAGGGGACCGAACACCGGGGAGCTGTTTTTT; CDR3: CAWIPDGVRGPNTGELFF
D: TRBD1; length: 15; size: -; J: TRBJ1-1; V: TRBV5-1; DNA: TGCGCCAGCAGCTCCACCGGGACAGTGAACACTGAAGCTTTCTTT; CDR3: CASSSTGTVNTEAFF
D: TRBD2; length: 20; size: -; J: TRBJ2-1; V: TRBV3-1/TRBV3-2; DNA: TGTGCCAGCAGCCAAAGGTACGGCCCTAGCGGGAACGGCTCCTACAATGAGCAGTTCTTC; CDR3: CASSQRYGPSGNGSYNEQFF
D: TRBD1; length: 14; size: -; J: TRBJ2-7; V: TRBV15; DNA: TGTGCCACCAGCAGGCAAATACAGGGGTACGAGCAGTACTTC; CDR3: CATSRQIQGYEQYF
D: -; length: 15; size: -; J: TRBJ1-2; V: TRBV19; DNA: TGTGCCAGTAGACTGGCGTATCAGGGGCAGTATGGCTACACCTTC; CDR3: CASRLAYQGQYGYTF
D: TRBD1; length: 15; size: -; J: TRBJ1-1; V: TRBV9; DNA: TGTGCCAGCAGCCCCTGGGTACAGGGGGGGACTGAAGCTTTCTTT; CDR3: CASSPWVQGGTEAFF
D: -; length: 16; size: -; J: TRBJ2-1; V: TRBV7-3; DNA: TGTGCCAGCAGCTTAACGATAACTAGCCCACACAATGAGCAGTTCTTC; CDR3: CASSLTITSPHNEQFF
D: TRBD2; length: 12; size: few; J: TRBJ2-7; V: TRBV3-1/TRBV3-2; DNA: TGTGCCAGCCAGAGCGGGAGTTTCGAGCAGTACTTC; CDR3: CASQSGSFEQYF
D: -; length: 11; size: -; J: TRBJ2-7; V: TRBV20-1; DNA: TGCAGTGCCCCTCGATCCTACGAGCAGTACTTC; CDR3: CSAPRSYEQYF
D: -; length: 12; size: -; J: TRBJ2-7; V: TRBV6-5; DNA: TGTGCCAGCGGGACTTCCACCTACGAGCAGTACTTC; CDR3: CASGTSTYEQYF
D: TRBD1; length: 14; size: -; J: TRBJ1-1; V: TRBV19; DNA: TGTGCCAGTAGTATACAGGGGACAGGGACTGAAGCTTTCTTT; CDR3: CASSIQGTGTEAFF
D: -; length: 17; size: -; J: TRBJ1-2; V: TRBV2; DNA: TGTGCCAGCAGTCTTCCTAGGAGGGGCCATGGAGGGTATGGCTACACCTTC; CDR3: CASSLPRRGHGGYGYTF
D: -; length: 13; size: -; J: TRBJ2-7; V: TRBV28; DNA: TGTGCCACCATTACGCTAAGCTCCTACGAGCAGTACTTC; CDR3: CATITLSSYEQYF
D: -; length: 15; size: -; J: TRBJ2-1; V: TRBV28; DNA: TGTGCCAGCAGTTTAGGGGGGCCCACGGGCAATGAGCAGTTCTTC; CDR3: CASSLGGPTGNEQFF
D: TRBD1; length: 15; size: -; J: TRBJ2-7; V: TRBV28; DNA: TGTGCCAGCAGTTTATCCGGGACAGGGGCCTACGAGCAGTACTTC; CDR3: CASSLSGTGAYEQYF
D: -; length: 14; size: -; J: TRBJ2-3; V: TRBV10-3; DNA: TGTGCCATCAGTGCCCGGGAGCCTCGGGATACGCAGTATTTT; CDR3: CAISAREPRDTQYF
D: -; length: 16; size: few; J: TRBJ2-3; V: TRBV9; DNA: TGTGCCAGCAGCGTTGGAAGGGGGGAGACCACAGATACGCAGTATTTT; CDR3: CASSVGRGETTDTQYF
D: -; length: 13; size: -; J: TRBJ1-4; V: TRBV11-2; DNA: TGTGCCAGCAGCCTGGGGATCAGTGAAAAACTGTTTTTT; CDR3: CASSLGISEKLFF
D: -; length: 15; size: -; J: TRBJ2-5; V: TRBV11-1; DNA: TGTGCCAGCAGCCCATATCAGGACCTGGTCGAGACCCAGTACTTC; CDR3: CASSPYQDLVETQYF
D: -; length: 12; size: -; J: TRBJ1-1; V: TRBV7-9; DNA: TGTGCCAGCAGCTTAAGGGGGGCAGAAGCTTTCTTT; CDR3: CASSLRGAEAFF
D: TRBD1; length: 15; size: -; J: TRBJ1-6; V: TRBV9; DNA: TGTGCCAGCAGCGTCCGGGACAGCTATAATTCACCCCTCCACTTT; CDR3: CASSVRDSYNSPLHF
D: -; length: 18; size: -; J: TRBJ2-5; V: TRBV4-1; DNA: TGCGCCAGCAGCCACCGGATCGCAGGAGGAGGAACCTCAGAGACCCAGTACTTC; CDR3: CASSHRIAGGGTSETQYF
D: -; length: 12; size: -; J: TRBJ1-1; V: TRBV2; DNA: TGTGCCAGCAATGAGGAAGACACTGAAGCTTTCTTT; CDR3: CASNEEDTEAFF
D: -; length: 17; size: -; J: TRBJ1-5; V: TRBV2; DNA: TGTGCCAGCAGTGATTTAATCGGGGGAGGGGATTATCAGCCCCAGCATTTT; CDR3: CASSDLIGGGDYQPQHF
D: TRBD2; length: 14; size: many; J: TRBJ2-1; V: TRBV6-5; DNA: TGTGCCAGCAGTAAACTAGCGGACTACAATGAGCAGTTCTTC; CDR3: CASSKLADYNEQFF
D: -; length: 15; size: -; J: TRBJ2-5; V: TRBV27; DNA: TGTGCCAGCAGCAATTCCCCTAGACAGCGAGAGACCCAGTACTTC; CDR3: CASSNSPRQRETQYF
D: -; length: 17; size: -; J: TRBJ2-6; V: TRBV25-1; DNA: TGTGCCAGCAGTGATCCCTTTTCGTACTCTGGGGCCAACGTCCTGACTTTC; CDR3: CASSDPFSYSGANVLTF